The 14 T cell receptor beta chains below come from one sample, sequenced in a study of T cell clonality in common variable immunodeficiency. TCRdb keeps only in-frame clones here, not all; method: immunoSEQ multiplex PCR. The repertoire consists of tens of thousands of clones, none detected only once. Sequenced sample: peripheral blood mononuclear cells. Source of these receptors: a person between 18 and 70 years old in good health.

About this clone itself: The read finishes 3 residues shy of the CDR3 end, and the germline J gene is used to complete it. J is TRBJ1-4 and V is TRBV19, with D maybe TRBD1 (5 bases). The germline gives CDR1 LNHDA, CDR2 SQIVND (reference sequence). There are 14 residues in the CDR3. This chain's CDR3 is CASSPGSGANVLFF. Partial CDR3 DNA: TGTGCCAGTAGTCCGGGTTCTGGGGCCAACGTA.

This clone was detected many times. The read terminates 3 residues before the CDR3 end, so the remaining end is supplied by the germline J gene. The chain has TRBV11-2 and TRBJ1-3; no definite D call. Deletions cut 5 bases from V and 3 bases from J, with 11 bases between. CDR3 size: 14 residues. From germline, CDR1 is SGHAT and CDR2 FQNNGV. CDR3 sequence: CASSKDGLGNTIYF. The sequenced CDR3 bases are TGTGCCAGCAGCAAGGACGGACTTGGAAACACC.

Many counts were recorded for this clone. The CDR3 is cut off 3 residues early in the read; its end comes from the germline J gene. The chain has TRBV19 and TRBJ1-1, with 7 positions matching TRBD1. V was pared by 3 bases and J by 3 bases, with 7 bases of the junction left unmatched. CDR1 and CDR2 from the germline V gene are LNHDA and SQIVND (reference sequence). The CDR3 is 15 amino acids. CDR3 sequence reads: CASSIYAGGDTEAFF. The CDR3 bases that were read are TGTGCCAGTAGTATTTATGCAGGGGGAGACACTGAA.

At least ten counts were recorded for this clone. The read ends 3 residues early relative to the CDR3; the germline J gene fills the gap. The J gene is TRBJ2-3, the V gene TRBV18; D perhaps matches TRBD2 (6 bases). The CDR3 is 16 residues long. Trimming pared 3 bases from V and 1 base from J, leaving 14 bases between. Germline loops: CDR1 KGHSH, CDR2 LQKENI. CDR3 amino acids: CASSPAQWGGTDTQYF. CDR3 DNA (partial): TGTGCCAGCTCACCCGCCCAGTGGGGGGGCACAGATACG.

This clone was found many times. The sequenced fragment ends 3 residues before the CDR3 boundary, so the rest is inferred from the germline J gene. The chain employs TRBV19 and TRBJ2-7; TRBD1 is a possible D gene (6 bases). The CDR3 totals 14 residues. The germline CDR1 and CDR2 sequences are LNHDA and SQIVND (reference sequence). Between the trimmed V and J ends, which lost 1 base and 2 bases, there was a span of 9 bases. CDR3 DNA (partial): TGTGCCAGTAGTATAGCACAGGGCGCCTACGAG. Its translation is CASSIAQGAYE. The whole CDR3 is CASSIAQGAYEQYF.

This clone was picked up a small number of times. The read comes to an end 3 residues before the CDR3 does, leaving the germline J gene to fill in the end. The chain couples TRBV11-1 to TRBJ2-1, with D possibly TRBD1 on 5 matching bases. The CDR3 totals 14 residues. Per the germline V gene, CDR1 is SGHAT and CDR2 is FQDESV (reference sequence). The V and J ends lost 2 bases and 5 bases respectively, with 10 bases between them. The CDR3 sequence is CASSLQGPNNEQFF. The DNA read from the CDR3 is TGTGCCAGCAGCTTACAGGGCCCTAACAATGAG.

Worth noting for this clone: Read sequence stops 3 residues before the CDR3 end, and the germline J gene provides the missing end. The chain has TRBV7-9 and TRBJ1-2; D is perhaps TRBD1 (6 bases). The CDR3 length is 15 residues. The V gene's germline CDR1 is SEHNR and CDR2 FQNEAQ (reference sequence). The CDR3 protein is CASSLARRDTDTYTF. The CDR3 DNA, read in part, is TGTGCCAGCAGCTTAGCGAGGCGGGACACAGATACC.

This clone has at least ten counts. The CDR3 end falls 3 residues outside the read, so it is completed with the germline J gene. V is TRBV20-1 and J is TRBJ1-5; 8 positions agree with TRBD1. V lost 5 bases, J lost 4 bases, and 10 bases stayed unmatched. Germline V gives CDR1 DFQATT, CDR2 SNEGSKA (reference sequence). There are 15 residues in the CDR3. This CDR3 reads CSAGKTGVGNQPQHF. The sequenced CDR3 bases are TGCAGTGCTGGGAAGACAGGGGTCGGTAATCAGCCC.

This clone was seen at least ten times. The CDR3 end lies 3 residues beyond the end of the read and is filled in from the germline J gene. The V call is TRBV5-1, the J call TRBJ2-2; perhaps TRBD2 as D (5 bases). V lost 4 bases and J 3 bases, leaving 10 bases between the germline ends. This CDR3 has 14 amino acids. Germline V gene sequence: CDR1 SGHRS, CDR2 YFSETQ. The covered CDR3 bases are TGCGCCAGCAGCCAGCTAGCCGACACCGGGGAG. Translated, it gives CASSQLADTGE. The full CDR3 sequence reads CASSQLADTGELFF. The variable domain in full, completed from reference TRBV5-1 and TRBJ2-2, reads KAGVTQTPRYLIKTRGQQVTLSCSPISGHRSVSWYQQTPGQGLQFLFEYFSETQRNKGNFPGRFSGRQFSNSRSEMNVSTLELGDSALYLCASSQLADTGELFFGEGSRLTVL.

This clone was seen at least ten times. Read sequence stops 3 residues before the CDR3 end, and the germline J gene provides the missing end. The chain has TRBV20-1 and TRBJ1-4; unclear D gene. The V and J ends lost 3 bases and 2 bases respectively, with 7 bases between them. Germline-derived CDR1 and CDR2 are DFQATT and SNEGSKA (reference sequence). The CDR3 runs 13 residues. The CDR3 here is CSASIPTNEKLFF. The covered CDR3 bases are TGCAGTGCTAGTATCCCGACTAATGAAAAA.

There are a few counts of this clone. The germline gene is not matched at one end of the junction; a read error may be the cause. The read stops 3 residues short of the end of the CDR3; the missing end is completed from the germline J gene. This chain uses TRBV18 with TRBJ2-7; D is ambiguous. Germline V lookup: CDR1 KGHSH, CDR2 LQKENI. The CDR3 runs 12 residues. This chain's CDR3 is CASSPSSCEQYF. The CDR3 bases that were read are TGTGCCAGCTCTCCAAGCTCCTGCGAG.

This clone has ten or more counts. The read comes to an end 3 residues before the CDR3 does, leaving the germline J gene to fill in the end. The rearrangement joins TRBV13 to TRBJ2-3; either TRBD1 or TRBD2 may supply D (5 bases each). V shed 1 base and J shed 6 bases, with 11 bases lying between them. Germline CDR1 and CDR2: PRHDT and FYEKMQ (reference sequence). The CDR3 has 14 residues. Incomplete CDR3 DNA: TGTGCCAGCAGCTTAGAAGCGAGGGGCGATACG. Protein product: CASSLEARGDT. The entire CDR3 protein reads CASSLEARGDTQYF.

This clone occurred many times. The read ends 3 residues before the CDR3 terminus; that terminus is restored from the germline J gene. V gene TRBV13 combines with J gene TRBJ2-7; D gene ambiguous. V was pared by 1 base and J by 6 bases, with 13 bases between. There are 14 residues in the CDR3. CDR1 PRHDT and CDR2 FYEKMQ come from the germline V gene (reference sequence). The sequenced CDR3 bases are TGTGCCAGCAGCTTAGAACGGCTTCAGGCCGAG. Translating gives CASSLERLQAE. The entire CDR3 protein is CASSLERLQAEQYF.

This clone was seen ten or more times. The sequenced fragment ends 3 residues before the CDR3 boundary, so the rest is inferred from the germline J gene. The chain has TRBV10-3 and TRBJ2-1; maybe TRBD1 (5 bases). V lost 10 bases and J 1 base, leaving 11 bases between the germline ends. The CDR3 covers 13 residues. Germline CDR1 reads ENHRY; CDR2 reads SYGVKD. CDR3: CATTGVSYNEQFF. The CDR3 bases that were read are TGTGCCACCACAGGAGTTTCCTACAATGAG.